The source of this T cell receptor beta chain is a study of T cell repertoires in cytomegalovirus infection (dated by TCRdb to about 2019). Broadly, across the study: Peptide stimulations targeted recently identified HLA-C-restricted CMV epitopes, whose presentation resists viral immunomodulation, together with well-studied HLA-B-restricted epitopes. Donor HLA type was relevant to the analysis, because carriage of CMV infection together with the matching HLA type was indicated by public TCR beta signatures.

Sequencing instrument: Illumina HiSeq 1500. TCRdb reprocessing: public reads trimmed at Q25 with fastp, clones called with MiXCR, in-frame beta chains kept. CDR3 protein sequences are deduplicated, and each keeps its most common genes and DNA. The sample table lists some 800,000 distinct CDR3 sequences, approximately 30% of them with a count of one. The ten largest make up 9.5% to 15% of the sample. Trimming removed 3 bases from V and 4 bases from J, leaving 16 bases between the germline ends. From cysteine to phenylalanine, the CDR3 is 16 amino acids long. Solely the CDR3 DNA is kept, with 48 bases framed from the first base. The germline V gene (reference sequence) supplies CDR1 LNHDA and CDR2 SQIVND. On this clonotype: Which antigen it targets is not known. No much larger clone is present one base from it, and per-base qualities are unavailable.

Study-level results and caveats: The ex vivo response was dominated by HLA-C-restricted CMV-specific TCR beta clonotypes, and the single most frequent clonotype in two of eight donors was supplied by these HLA-C-restricted clonotypes. In both this cohort and an independent roughly 400-donor cohort, the cumulative frequency of public TCR beta family members distinguished carriers of CMV infection plus the relevant HLA type.

The treatment or condition label here, explained by the study, means: in vitro stimulation with specific CMV peptide epitopes to enrich CMV-specific T cells. The rearranged segments are TRBV19 and TRBJ1-5; TRBD1 is perhaps the D gene, given 6 matching bases. Sequences were derived from cultured CD8+ T cells from PBMCs, sampled from culture after CMV antigen stimulation. This receptor was identified in a human donor in good health (CMV status not recorded). Some clones in this sample may be carry-over from other donors' samples. The nucleotides are TGTGCCAGTAGTATGGGGGCGTGGGGACTTAATCAGCCCCAGCATTTT. Its product reads: CASSMGAWGLNQPQHF.